This T cell receptor (beta chain) comes out of a study of PD-L1 blockade in urothelial cancer. Study at large: About 90% of the 29 patients were males with bladder-origin urothelial cancer.

Time point of the sample: peripheral blood 6 weeks after treatment start. Sequencing was performed with immunoSEQ multiplex PCR; in TCRdb, only in-frame clones are kept and a portion is missing. Here the sample spans some 110,000 clones, less than 95% being singletons. The CDR3 extends over 15 amino acids. V lost 2 bases to trimming and J lost 4 bases, with 14 bases between them. The germline V gene has CDR1 WNHNN and CDR2 SYGVQD (reference sequence). This clonotype was sampled from a man in his 60s with urothelial cancer. The V and J genes are TRBV10-1 and TRBJ2-5; the D gene is possibly TRBD2 (6 bases). The sample here was PBMCs, taken around atezolizumab (anti-PD-L1) treatment. The CDR3 DNA reads as TGCGCCAGCAGTGAGGGGCAGGGAGGAAGAGAGACCCAGTACTTC. This encodes CASSEGQGGRETQYF.